The clone carrying this TCR beta chain was detected only a few times. Its matching antigen is unknown. The data were obtained in a study of post-analysis software for immune sequencing data. Study information: Some patients lacked subtype; others had relapsing-remitting, secondary progressive or progressive-relapsing disease.

Unique molecular identifiers had been added to the TCR beta cDNA libraries. The T cell input of about 0.85 to 10 million gave about 470,000 cDNA molecules. TCRdb re-derived calls from the PCR reads in MiXCR, one entry per CDR3 protein. The table shows around 440,000 distinct CDR3 sequences, with under 55% occurring only once. CDR3 size: 13 residues. V lost 5 bases, J lost 3 bases, and 13 bases lay in between. Looked up from germline, CDR1 is SQVTM and CDR2 is ANQGSEA. Findings and limits, study-wide: TRBV segments more frequent in patients than in controls numbered roughly 5 and included TRBV5-6, TRBV5-1 and TRBV20-1. Clustering by F measure revealed strong co-clustering among samples prepared together in one batch. There was significantly lower normalized Chao1 diversity in multiple sclerosis patients than in controls.

The receptor comes from a girl aged 10-17 years with multiple sclerosis. The chain carries TRBV29-1 and TRBJ2-5; D call uncertain. Sequencing was done on a sample of blood. The CDR3 bases are TGCAGCGTTATCCCTCGGGTGGAAGAGACCCAGTACTTC. Translated: CSVIPRVEETQYF.